This T cell receptor beta chain was sequenced for a study of PD-1 blockade in classical Hodgkin lymphoma. Study information: Patients were dosed intravenously with nivolumab at 3 mg/kg every 2 weeks.

Findings and limits, study-wide: Compared with baseline, CD4+ but not CD8+ TCR diversity had risen significantly by C4D1.

Every patient experienced relapse after autologous stem cell transplantation, and brentuximab vedotin exposure varied. Thawed PBMCs were the source of CD4+ T cells, purified by magnetic negative selection. As regards this clone: Its antigen remains unidentified.

Method: immunoSEQ multiplex PCR; TCRdb's copy keeps in-frame clones and lacks some. The sample holds 30,000 to 40,000 clones, 75% to 95% seen once. This CDR3 has 15 amino acids. The germline CDR1 and CDR2 sequences are MNHEY and SMNVEV (reference sequence). Trimming left V 5 bases short and J 2 bases short, with 15 bases between. Material: CD4+ T cells from blood, obtained at baseline. The V call is TRBV27, the J call TRBJ1-2; D is uncertain. This clonotype was obtained from a human donor with classical Hodgkin lymphoma. CDR3 protein: CASSLTRAENYGYTF. CDR3 bases: TGTGCCAGCAGTCTAACCCGCGCAGAGAACTATGGCTACACCTTC.